The entry below gives a single T cell receptor (beta chain) sequence along with its context. Its antigen target is currently unknown. It has no much larger one-base neighbor in the sample; base qualities were not kept. This entry comes from a study of blood T cell repertoires in COVID-19 (dated by TCRdb to 2019 to 2021). Turning to the overall study: Samples covering the acute and convalescent phases of COVID-19 were provided by collaborators in the United States, Italy and Spain. The repertoires were made available in a free public database intended to serve as a resource for research on the immune response to SARS-CoV-2. The samples were drawn from two sources: the first 160 participants of the ongoing ImmuneRACE study, and 950 to 1,500 subjects contributed by 6 global collaborators. The material from the prospective study consisted of cDNA or gDNA derived from T cells, B-cell-depleted T cells, or PBMCs. Where available, HLA class I and class II types were taken from metadata supplied by the sample provider and were not determined by assay-based typing. Subjects who had been exposed to COVID-19, were actively infected with it, or had recovered from it provided the deeply sampled blood TCRbeta repertoires that made up the dataset. Nearly every sample came with metadata listing a de-identified subject ID, COVID-19 status, age in years and sex.

Trimming removed 11 bases from V and 7 bases from J, leaving 15 bases between the germline ends. Based on the germline V gene (reference sequence), the CDR1 and CDR2 sequences are MNHNY and SVGAGI. Including cysteine and phenylalanine, the CDR3 has 13 amino acids. The kept DNA is CDR3 alone, 39 bases in frame from the first base. One collaborating source in Seattle enrolled patients while the patients were actively infected and followed the patients over time throughout the course of disease. The collaborating institutions used their own protocols to collect whole blood in K2EDTA tubes. For TCRbeta analysis, collaborators shipped samples as frozen whole blood, isolated PBMCs, or DNA extracted from either of those sample types. The immunoSEQ Assay, a bias-controlled multiplex PCR, was used to amplify TCRbeta CDR3 regions from genomic DNA. Per the source publication's procedure: The number of nucleated cells in each sample was estimated from the amplification of reference gene primers within the assay. To quantify the absolute abundance of each unique TCRbeta CDR3 rearrangement, sequence reads were collapsed and filtered. For each sample, productive Simpson clonality was calculated as the square root of Simpson's diversity index across productive rearrangements. Here the immuneACCESS table is served through TCRdb, limited to in-frame sequences with V and J called. Missing clones are a known gap in these copies; in checked studies unresolved V genes cover under half, and the rest lacks a known reason. V and J calls and clone size come straight from that table; D and trimming were deduced from the DNA. The sample includes about 310,000 clones, with 90% observed a single time. Around 0.96% of the sample rests with the top ten.

Results the study describes overall, beyond this receptor: The amount of clinical and demographic metadata varied by source and participant and was provided uncurated.

The clonotype was recovered from a middle-aged woman with COVID-19, enrolled during active disease. The sequencing input was peripheral blood. The chain uses TRBV6-6 and TRBJ1-6; too little of a D gene remains to name it. For the CDR3, the sequence is CAASLWLNSPLHF. The nucleotide sequence is given as TGTGCCGCCTCGCTGTGGCTCAATTCACCCCTCCACTTT.